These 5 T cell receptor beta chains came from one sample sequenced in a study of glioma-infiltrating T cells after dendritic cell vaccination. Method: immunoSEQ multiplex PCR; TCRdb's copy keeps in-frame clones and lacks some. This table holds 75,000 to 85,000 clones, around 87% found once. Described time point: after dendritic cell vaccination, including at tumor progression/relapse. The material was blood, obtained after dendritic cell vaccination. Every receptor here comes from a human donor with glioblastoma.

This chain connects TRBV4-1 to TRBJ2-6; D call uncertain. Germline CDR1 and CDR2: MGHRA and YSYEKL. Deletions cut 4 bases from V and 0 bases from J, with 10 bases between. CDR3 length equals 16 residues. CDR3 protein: CASSLRQFSGANVLTF. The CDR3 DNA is TGCGCCAGCAGCCTCAGACAATTCTCTGGGGCCAACGTCCTGACTTTC.

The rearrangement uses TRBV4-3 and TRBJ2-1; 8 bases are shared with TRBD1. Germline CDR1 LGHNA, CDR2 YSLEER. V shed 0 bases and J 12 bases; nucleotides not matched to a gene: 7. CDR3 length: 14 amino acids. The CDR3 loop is CASSQDRNQGAQFF. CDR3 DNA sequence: TGCGCCAGCAGCCAAGATAGGAATCAGGGGGCGCAGTTCTTC.

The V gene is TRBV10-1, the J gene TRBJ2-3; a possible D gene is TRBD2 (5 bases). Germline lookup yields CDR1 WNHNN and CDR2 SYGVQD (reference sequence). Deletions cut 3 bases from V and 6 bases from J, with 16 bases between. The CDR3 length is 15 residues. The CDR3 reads CASSDPAAGLDTQYF. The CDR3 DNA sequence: TGCGCCAGCAGTGACCCAGCGGCGGGCCTCGATACGCAGTATTTT.

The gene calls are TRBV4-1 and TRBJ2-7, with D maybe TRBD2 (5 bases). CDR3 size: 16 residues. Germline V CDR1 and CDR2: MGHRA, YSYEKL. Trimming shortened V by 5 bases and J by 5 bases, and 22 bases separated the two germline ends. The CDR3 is CASSNFFLEVFNEQYF. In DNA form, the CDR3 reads TGCGCCAGCAGCAACTTCTTCCTGGAGGTCTTCAACGAGCAGTACTTC.

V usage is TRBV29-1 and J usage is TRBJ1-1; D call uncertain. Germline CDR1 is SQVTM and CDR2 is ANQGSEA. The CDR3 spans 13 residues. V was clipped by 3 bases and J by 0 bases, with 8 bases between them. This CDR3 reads CSVDVSMNTEAFF. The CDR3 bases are TGCAGCGTTGATGTGAGTATGAACACTGAAGCTTTCTTT.